This is a list of T cell receptor beta chains from one sample in a study of technical replicates of blood from a few donors. Sequencing used immunoSEQ multiplex PCR; TCRdb keeps in-frame clones, though not all of them. The table records more than 65,000 clones, 96% of them present only once. Sample: T cells isolated from PBMCs. These receptors all come from a human donor in good health. The CDR3 runs from the conserved cysteine through the conserved F or W. The D gene is left open where the match is weak. Clone sizes are given selectively: once, few, many, or a class where the clone is expanded.

V	D	size	J	CDR3	DNA
TRBV21-1	.	.	TRBJ2-3	CASSKVTGPTDTQYF	TGTGCCAGCAGCAAAGTAACAGGTCCCACAGATACGCAGTATTTT
TRBV11-1	.	.	TRBJ2-5	CASSRIDRQETQYF	TGTGCCAGCAGCCGTATTGACAGACAAGAGACCCAGTACTTC
TRBV5-4	.	.	TRBJ2-7	CASSLGGREQYF	TGTGCCAGCAGCTTAGGAGGGCGGGAGCAGTACTTC
TRBV4-3	.	once	TRBJ2-5	CASSQVLVTGQETQYF	TGCGCCAGCAGCCAAGTTCTGGTGACAGGACAAGAGACCCAGTACTTC
TRBV18	TRBD1	.	TRBJ1-1	CASSPSRTGGHTEAFF	TGTGCCAGCTCACCCTCGAGGACAGGGGGGCACACTGAAGCTTTCTTT
TRBV19	.	.	TRBJ2-1	CASSRGTSGGNNEQFF	TGTGCCAGTAGTAGAGGGACTTCTGGGGGGAACAATGAGCAGTTCTTC
TRBV7-2	TRBD2	.	TRBJ2-5	CASSWTSWETQYF	TGTGCCAGCAGCTGGACTAGCTGGGAGACCCAGTACTTC
TRBV29-1	.	.	TRBJ2-1	CSVQGYNEQFF	TGCAGCGTTCAGGGTTACAATGAGCAGTTCTTC
TRBV11-2	.	.	TRBJ2-7	CASSLANEQYF	TGTGCCAGCAGCTTAGCCAACGAGCAGTACTTC
TRBV6-5	.	.	TRBJ1-2	CASSYSQSLSYGYTF	TGTGCCAGCAGTTACTCACAGTCGCTATCCTATGGCTACACCTTC
TRBV9	.	.	TRBJ2-1	CASSELGEQFF	TGTGCCAGCAGCGAACTAGGTGAGCAGTTCTTC
TRBV6-1	.	.	TRBJ2-1	CASSDGESSRFNNEQFF	TGTGCCAGCAGTGATGGGGAGAGTAGTCGTTTTAACAATGAGCAGTTCTTC
TRBV10-3	.	.	TRBJ2-7	CAISESVADLSYEQYF	TGTGCCATCAGTGAGTCGGTAGCGGATCTCTCCTACGAGCAGTACTTC
TRBV23-1	TRBD2	.	TRBJ2-3	CASSPLAGRTDTQYF	TGCGCCAGCAGTCCCCTAGCGGGGCGCACAGATACGCAGTATTTT
TRBV11-2	.	once	TRBJ2-7	CASSLTDSYEQYF	TGTGCCAGCAGCTTGACAGATTCCTACGAGCAGTACTTC
TRBV5-1	TRBD2	.	TRBJ2-5	CASSFTSGRAGETQYF	TGCGCCAGCAGCTTCACTAGCGGGAGGGCCGGTGAGACCCAGTACTTC